The source of this TCR beta chain is a study of glioma-infiltrating T cells after dendritic cell vaccination. As for the study in general: Treatment, given 2003 to 2012, was autologous tumor lysate-pulsed dendritic cell vaccination. At biweekly intervals, patients got three intradermal dendritic cell vaccine injections. Study results and caveats: Estimated pretreatment TIL content predicted outcome after dendritic cell vaccination.

With respect to this clone: Antigen unknown.

Documented time point: after dendritic cell vaccination, including at tumor progression/relapse. Trimming removed 7 bases from V and 0 bases from J; junction bases left unmatched: 3. The CDR3 extends over 13 amino acids. Germline V gene lookup returns CDR1 LGHNT and CDR2 FRNRAP. TCRB CDR3 was amplified from 2 ug genomic DNA or less. Measured with immunoSEQ multiplex PCR; TCRdb has only the in-frame clones, and not every one. The sample includes 60,000 or so clones, around nine tenths of them seen just once. This chain uses TRBV12-5 with TRBJ2-7; 7 bases line up with TRBD2. Sequences were derived from blood, sampled after dendritic cell vaccination. The sequence was collected from a human donor with glioblastoma. The CDR3 DNA sequence: TGTGCTAGTGCCTCGGGGGGCTCCTACGAGCAGTACTTC. Its translation is CASASGGSYEQYF.